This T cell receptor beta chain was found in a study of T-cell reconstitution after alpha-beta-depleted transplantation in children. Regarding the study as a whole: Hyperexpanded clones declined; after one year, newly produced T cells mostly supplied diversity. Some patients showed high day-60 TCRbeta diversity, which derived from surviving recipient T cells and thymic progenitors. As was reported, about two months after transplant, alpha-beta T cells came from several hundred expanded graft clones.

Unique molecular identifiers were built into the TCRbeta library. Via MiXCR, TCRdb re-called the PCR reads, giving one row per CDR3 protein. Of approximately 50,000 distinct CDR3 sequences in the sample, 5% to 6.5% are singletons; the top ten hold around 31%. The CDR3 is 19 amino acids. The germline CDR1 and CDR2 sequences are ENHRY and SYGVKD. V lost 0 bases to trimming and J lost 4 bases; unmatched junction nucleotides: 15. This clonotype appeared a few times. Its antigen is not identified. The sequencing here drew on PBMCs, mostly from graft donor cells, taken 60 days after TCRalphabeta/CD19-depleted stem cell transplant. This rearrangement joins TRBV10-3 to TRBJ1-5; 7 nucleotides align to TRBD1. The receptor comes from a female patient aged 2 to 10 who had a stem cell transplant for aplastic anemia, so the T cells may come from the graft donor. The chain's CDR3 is CAISESKRGHKAVNQPQHF. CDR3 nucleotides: TGTGCCATCAGTGAGTCGAAAAGGGGGCACAAGGCCGTTAATCAGCCCCAGCATTTT.